Given below is one T cell receptor (beta chain) in context. What it recognizes is unknown. The sample is drawn from a study of cytomegalovirus exposure and HLA in healthy donors. Whole-study context: Tens of millions of unique TCRs, all from HLA-typed donors, were included in an early release of the data.

The CDR3 consists of 12 residues. V gave up 1 base and J gave up 8 bases, with 9 bases separating them. Germline V gene data show CDR1 as SQVTM and CDR2 as ANQGSEA. The study ran its PCR with 60 Vbeta and 13 Jbeta primers. Assay: immunoSEQ multiplex PCR; the TCRdb copy retains only in-frame clones and omits some. The data contain approximately 170,000 clones, 70% to 75% of them singletons. Regarding the study as a whole: With further analysis later on, most CMV-associated TCR beta chains appeared HLA-restricted.

Sequencing used PBMCs. The chain combines TRBV29-1 with TRBJ2-1; D ambiguous. The source is a woman aged 25 to 39 in good health and CMV-seropositive. CDR3 sequence: CSVEGRPDEQFF. CDR3 DNA: TGCAGCGTTGAAGGCAGGCCCGATGAGCAGTTCTTC.